This T cell receptor (beta chain) was sequenced in a study of shared clonotypes between healthy human individuals. Study-level information: Plates per donor: three CD4 naive, three CD4 memory, two CD8 naive, one CD8 memory.

This CDR3 is 14 amino acids long. Germline CDR1 SGHAT, CDR2 FQNNGV. V dropped 0 bases and J dropped 8 bases, with 13 bases sitting between them. Sequencing used immunoSEQ multiplex PCR; TCRdb keeps in-frame clones, though not all of them. The top ten clones hold 0.06% of a sample with more than 400,000 clones, 95% to 97% of them seen once. Regarding the study as a whole: Rarefaction analysis demonstrated incomplete sorted-subset sequencing notwithstanding large depth.

This clone occurred once. Its target is not known. This rearrangement joins TRBV11-2 to TRBJ1-2; D unresolved. The receptor's source is a woman aged 25 to 39 in good health. The sample comprised naive CD4+ T cells sorted from blood. Subset meaning: CD45RA+ positively selected. The CDR3 protein is CASSLDQGLGGYTF. CDR3 nucleotide sequence: TGTGCCAGCAGCTTAGATCAAGGGCTCGGAGGCTACACCTTC.